A selection of T cell receptor beta chains follows, all from one sample in a study of regulatory T cells. Using immunoSEQ multiplex PCR, the repertoire was profiled, and TCRdb retains in-frame clones only, with some absent. This sample yields approximately 31,000 clones, of which about 93% are seen a single time; 0.9% to 1% belongs to the top ten. The sequenced material came from conventional CD4+ T cells sorted from blood. Every receptor here comes from a child between 2 and 9 years old with CD3G deficiency. The CDR3 runs from the conserved cysteine through the conserved F or W. Each record gives: CDR3 protein, CDR3 DNA, V gene, clone size, D gene, J gene. The D gene is left open where the match is weak. Rows may omit the clone size; those that give it use once, few, many or a size class.

cdr3_aa: CASSFQRTPRGEQYF; cdr3_nt: TGTGCCAGCAGCTTCCAGCGCACCCCGAGAGGGGAGCAGTACTTC; v_call: TRBV7-8; clone_size: NA; d_call: NA; j_call: TRBJ2-7
cdr3_aa: CASSLRGTEGGGGELFF; cdr3_nt: TGTGCCAGCAGCTTAAGAGGAACGGAAGGAGGTGGCGGGGAGCTGTTTTTT; v_call: TRBV5-6; clone_size: NA; d_call: NA; j_call: TRBJ2-2
cdr3_aa: CASSPPRLSSYEQYF; cdr3_nt: TGTGCCAGCAGCCCGCCTAGGCTTAGCTCCTACGAGCAGTACTTC; v_call: TRBV28; clone_size: NA; d_call: NA; j_call: TRBJ2-7
cdr3_aa: CATGETTGYEQYF; cdr3_nt: TGTGCCACCGGGGAAACGACCGGTTACGAGCAGTACTTC; v_call: TRBV6-1; clone_size: NA; d_call: NA; j_call: TRBJ2-7
cdr3_aa: CASGDRFGYEQYF; cdr3_nt: TGTGCCAGCGGGGACCGCTTCGGCTACGAGCAGTACTTC; v_call: TRBV28; clone_size: once; d_call: NA; j_call: TRBJ2-7
cdr3_aa: CASSLDRDWAYEQYF; cdr3_nt: TGTGCCAGCAGCCTCGACCGGGACTGGGCCTACGAGCAGTACTTC; v_call: TRBV9; clone_size: NA; d_call: NA; j_call: TRBJ2-7
cdr3_aa: CASRGTGGSGSGELFF; cdr3_nt: TGTGCCAGCAGAGGAACAGGGGGGTCGGGAAGCGGGGAGCTGTTTTTT; v_call: TRBV28; clone_size: NA; d_call: TRBD1; j_call: TRBJ2-2
cdr3_aa: CASSLDRGVGEQYF; cdr3_nt: TGTGCCAGCAGCTTAGATCGGGGGGTAGGCGAGCAGTACTTC; v_call: TRBV11-2; clone_size: NA; d_call: TRBD2; j_call: TRBJ2-7
cdr3_aa: CASSARAYGYTF; cdr3_nt: TGTGCCAGCAGTGCGCGGGCCTATGGCTACACCTTC; v_call: TRBV6-1; clone_size: few; d_call: NA; j_call: TRBJ1-2
cdr3_aa: CASSQHGTQYF; cdr3_nt: TGTGCCAGCAGCCAGCACGGTACCCAGTACTTC; v_call: TRBV28; clone_size: NA; d_call: NA; j_call: TRBJ2-5
cdr3_aa: CASSFLRSPEAFF; cdr3_nt: TGTGCCAGCAGTTTTTTACGTTCCCCAGAAGCTTTCTTT; v_call: TRBV28; clone_size: NA; d_call: NA; j_call: TRBJ1-1
cdr3_aa: CASSFGGSKEGAFF; cdr3_nt: TGTGCCAGCAGTTTCGGCGGGAGTAAAGAAGGAGCTTTCTTT; v_call: TRBV28; clone_size: NA; d_call: NA; j_call: TRBJ1-1
cdr3_aa: CASSQARGAWSAAQYF; cdr3_nt: TGTGCCAGCAGCCAGGCGAGGGGCGCGTGGTCCGCTGCGCAGTATTTT; v_call: TRBV7-9; clone_size: NA; d_call: NA; j_call: TRBJ2-3